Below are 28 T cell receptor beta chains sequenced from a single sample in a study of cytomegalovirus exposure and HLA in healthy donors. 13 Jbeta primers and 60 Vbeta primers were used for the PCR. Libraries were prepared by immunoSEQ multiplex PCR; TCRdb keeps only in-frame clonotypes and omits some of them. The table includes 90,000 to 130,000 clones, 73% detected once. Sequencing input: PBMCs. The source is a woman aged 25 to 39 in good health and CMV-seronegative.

CDR3 loop: CASSLETDRADGYTF. The CDR3 nucleotides are TGTGCCAGCAGCTTGGAGACGGACAGGGCTGATGGCTACACCTTC. The chain links TRBV5-4 to TRBJ1-2; 8 nucleotides match TRBD1. The ends lost 0 bases at V and 6 bases at J; junction bases unmatched: 7. The CDR3 is made up of 15 amino acids. Germline V CDR1 and CDR2: SGHNT, YYREEE (reference sequence).

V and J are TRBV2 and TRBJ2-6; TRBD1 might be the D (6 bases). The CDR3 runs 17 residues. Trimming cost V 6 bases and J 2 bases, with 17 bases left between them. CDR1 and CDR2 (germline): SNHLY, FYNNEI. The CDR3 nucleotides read TGTGCCAGCAGGGGAACAGGGTTCCTGGCTGGGGCCAACGTCCTGACTTTC. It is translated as CASRGTGFLAGANVLTF.

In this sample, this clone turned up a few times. CDR3 loop: CASATSGSYEQYF. The CDR3 nucleotides read TGTGCCAGCGCTACTAGCGGGTCCTACGAGCAGTACTTC. This chain joins TRBV5-8 and TRBJ2-7, with TRBD2 identical over 9 bases. This CDR3 is built from 13 residues. Germline V lookup: CDR1 SGHTS, CDR2 YDEGEE. J lost 1 base, V lost 7 bases, and 3 bases had no gene match. The variable domain in full, with the rest retrieved from reference TRBV5-8 and TRBJ2-7, is EAGVTQSPTHLIKTRGQQATLRCSPISGHTSVYWYQQALGLGLQFLLWYDEGEERNRGNFPPRFSGRQFPNYSSELNVNALELEDSALYLCASATSGSYEQYFGPGTRLTVT.

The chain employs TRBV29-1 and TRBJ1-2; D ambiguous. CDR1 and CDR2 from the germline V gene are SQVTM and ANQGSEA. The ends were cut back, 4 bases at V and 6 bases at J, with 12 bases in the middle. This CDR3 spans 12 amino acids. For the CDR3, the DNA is TGCAGCGTTGGGGGAGGCCAGGATGGCTACACCTTC. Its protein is CSVGGGQDGYTF.

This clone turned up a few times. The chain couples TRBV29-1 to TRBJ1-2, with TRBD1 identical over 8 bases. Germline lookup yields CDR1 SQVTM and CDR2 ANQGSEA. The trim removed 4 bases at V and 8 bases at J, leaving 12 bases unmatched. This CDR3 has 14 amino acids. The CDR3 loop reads CSVVSDIRDRGYTF. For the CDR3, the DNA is TGCAGCGTTGTCTCGGATATCAGGGACAGGGGCTACACCTTC.

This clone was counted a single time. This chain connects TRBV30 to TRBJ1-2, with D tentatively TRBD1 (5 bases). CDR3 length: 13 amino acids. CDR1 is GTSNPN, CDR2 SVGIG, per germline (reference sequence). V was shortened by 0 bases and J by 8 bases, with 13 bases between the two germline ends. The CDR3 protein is CAWSVFTGSGYTF. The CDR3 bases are TGTGCCTGGAGTGTGTTTACAGGATCCGGCTACACCTTC.

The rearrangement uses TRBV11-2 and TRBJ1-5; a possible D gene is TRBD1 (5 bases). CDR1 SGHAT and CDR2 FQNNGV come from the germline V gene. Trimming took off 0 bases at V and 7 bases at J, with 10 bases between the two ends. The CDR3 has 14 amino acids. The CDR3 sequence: CASSLEGGLQPQHF. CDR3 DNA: TGTGCCAGCAGCTTAGAGGGGGGGTTGCAGCCCCAGCATTTT.

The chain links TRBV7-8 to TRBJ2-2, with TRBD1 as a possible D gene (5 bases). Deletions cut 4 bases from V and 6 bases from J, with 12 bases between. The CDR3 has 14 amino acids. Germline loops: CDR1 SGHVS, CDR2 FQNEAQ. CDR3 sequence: CASSSMDTAGELFF. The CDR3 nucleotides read TGTGCCAGCAGCTCGATGGACACGGCCGGGGAGCTGTTTTTT.

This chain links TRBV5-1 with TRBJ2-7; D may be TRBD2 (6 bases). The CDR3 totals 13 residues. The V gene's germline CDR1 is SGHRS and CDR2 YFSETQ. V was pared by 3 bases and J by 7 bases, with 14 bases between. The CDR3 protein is CASSWDSSGEQYF. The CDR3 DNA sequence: TGCGCCAGCAGCTGGGACTCGTCGGGGGAGCAGTACTTC.

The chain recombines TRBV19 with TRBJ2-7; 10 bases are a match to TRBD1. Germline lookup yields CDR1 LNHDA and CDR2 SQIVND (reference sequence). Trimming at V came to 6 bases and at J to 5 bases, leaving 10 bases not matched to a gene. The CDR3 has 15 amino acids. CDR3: CASSRSGTGVNEQYF. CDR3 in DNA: TGTGCCAGTAGCAGATCCGGGACAGGGGTCAACGAGCAGTACTTC.

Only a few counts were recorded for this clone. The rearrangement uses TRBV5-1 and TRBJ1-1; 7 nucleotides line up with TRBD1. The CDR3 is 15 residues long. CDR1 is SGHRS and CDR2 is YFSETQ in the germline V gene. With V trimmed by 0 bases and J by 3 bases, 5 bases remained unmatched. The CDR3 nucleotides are TGCGCCAGCAGCTTGGATTCCAGGGGGGACACTGAAGCTTTCTTT. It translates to CASSLDSRGDTEAFF.

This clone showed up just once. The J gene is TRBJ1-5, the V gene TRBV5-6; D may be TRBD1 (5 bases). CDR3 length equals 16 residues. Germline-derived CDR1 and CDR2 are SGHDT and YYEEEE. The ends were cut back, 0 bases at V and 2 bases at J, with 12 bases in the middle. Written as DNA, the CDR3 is TGTGCCAGCAGCTTGGGGAGGGGCGGCCGCAATCAGCCCCAGCATTTT. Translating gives CASSLGRGGRNQPQHF. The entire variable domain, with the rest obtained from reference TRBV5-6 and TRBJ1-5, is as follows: DAGVTQSPTHLIKTRGQQVTLRCSPKSGHDTVSWYQQALGQGPQFIFQYYEEEERQRGNFPDRFSGHQFPNYSSELNVNALLLGDSALYLCASSLGRGGRNQPQHFGDGTRLSIL.

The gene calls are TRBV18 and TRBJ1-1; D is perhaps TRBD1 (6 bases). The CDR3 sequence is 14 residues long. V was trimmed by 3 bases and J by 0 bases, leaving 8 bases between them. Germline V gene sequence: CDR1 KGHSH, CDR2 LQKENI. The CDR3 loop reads CASSPWGLNTEAFF. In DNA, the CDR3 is TGTGCCAGCTCACCGTGGGGGCTGAACACTGAAGCTTTCTTT.

CDR3 nucleotides: TGTGCCAGCAGCTTGCCAGGGCTGAACACTGAAGCTTTCTTT. Residues: CASSLPGLNTEAFF. The chain employs TRBV5-6 and TRBJ1-1, with D tentatively TRBD1 (5 bases). Germline V gene data show CDR1 as SGHDT and CDR2 as YYEEEE. The ends were cut back, 1 base at V and 0 bases at J, with 7 bases in the middle. This CDR3 is 14 amino acids long.

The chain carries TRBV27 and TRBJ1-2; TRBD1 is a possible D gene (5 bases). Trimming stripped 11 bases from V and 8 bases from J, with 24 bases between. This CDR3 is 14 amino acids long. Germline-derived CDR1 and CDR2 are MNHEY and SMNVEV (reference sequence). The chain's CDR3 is CASASGLPAMGYTF. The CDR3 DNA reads TGTGCCTCTGCCTCAGGGTTACCCGCTATGGGCTACACCTTC.

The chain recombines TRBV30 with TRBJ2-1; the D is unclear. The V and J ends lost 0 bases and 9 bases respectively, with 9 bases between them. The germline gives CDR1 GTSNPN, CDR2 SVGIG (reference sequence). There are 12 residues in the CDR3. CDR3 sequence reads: CAWSVSGVEQFF. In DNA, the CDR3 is TGTGCCTGGAGTGTATCCGGAGTTGAGCAGTTCTTC.

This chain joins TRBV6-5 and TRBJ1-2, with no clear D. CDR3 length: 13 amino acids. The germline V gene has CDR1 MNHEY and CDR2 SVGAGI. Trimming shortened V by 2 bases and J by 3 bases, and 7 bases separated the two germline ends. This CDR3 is CASSYNGYYGYTF. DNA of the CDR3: TGTGCCAGCAGTTACAACGGGTACTATGGCTACACCTTC.

The CDR3, as DNA: TGTGCCAGCAGCGCGGGGGGGCAGCTGAACACTGAAGCTTTCTTT. This encodes CASSAGGQLNTEAFF. V and J are TRBV9 and TRBJ1-1, with D maybe TRBD1 (6 bases). V lost 3 bases and J lost 0, with 12 bases in between. The CDR3 loop spans 15 amino acids. The germline CDR1 and CDR2 sequences are SGDLS and YYNGEE.

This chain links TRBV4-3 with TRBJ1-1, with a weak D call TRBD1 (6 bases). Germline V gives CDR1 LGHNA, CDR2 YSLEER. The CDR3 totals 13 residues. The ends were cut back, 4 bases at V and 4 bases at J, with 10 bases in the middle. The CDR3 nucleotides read TGCGCCAGCAGCCTGGGGACACTCACTGAAGCTTTCTTT. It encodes CASSLGTLTEAFF.

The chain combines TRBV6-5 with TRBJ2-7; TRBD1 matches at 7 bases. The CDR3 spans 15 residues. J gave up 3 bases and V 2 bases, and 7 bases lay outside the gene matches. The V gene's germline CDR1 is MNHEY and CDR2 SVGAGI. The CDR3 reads CASSYAPGTDYEQYF. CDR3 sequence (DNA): TGTGCCAGCAGTTACGCCCCCGGGACAGACTACGAGCAGTACTTC.

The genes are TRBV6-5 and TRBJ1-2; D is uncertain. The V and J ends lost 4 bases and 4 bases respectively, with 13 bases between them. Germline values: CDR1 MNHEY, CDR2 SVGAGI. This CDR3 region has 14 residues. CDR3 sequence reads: CASSSRYVSYGYTF. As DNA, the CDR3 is TGTGCCAGCAGTTCCCGATACGTCAGCTATGGCTACACCTTC.

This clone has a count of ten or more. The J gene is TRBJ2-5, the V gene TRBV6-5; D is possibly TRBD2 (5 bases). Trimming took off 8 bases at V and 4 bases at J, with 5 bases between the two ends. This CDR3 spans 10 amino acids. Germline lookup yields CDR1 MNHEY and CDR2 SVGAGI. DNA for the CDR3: TGTGCCAGCGGGAGAGAGACCCAGTACTTC. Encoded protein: CASGRETQYF.

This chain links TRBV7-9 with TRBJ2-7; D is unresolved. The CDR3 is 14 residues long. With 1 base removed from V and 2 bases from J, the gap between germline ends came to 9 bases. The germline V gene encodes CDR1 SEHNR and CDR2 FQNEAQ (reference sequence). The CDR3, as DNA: TGTGCCAGCAGCTTAGATCCGGTAACCTACGAGCAGTACTTC. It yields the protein CASSLDPVTYEQYF.

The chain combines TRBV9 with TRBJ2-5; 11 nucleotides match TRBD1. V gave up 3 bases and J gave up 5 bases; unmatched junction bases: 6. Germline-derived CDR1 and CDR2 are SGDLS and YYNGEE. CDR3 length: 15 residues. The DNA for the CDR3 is TGTGCCAGCAGCGCTCCGGGACAGGGGGACGAGACCCAGTACTTC. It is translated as CASSAPGQGDETQYF.

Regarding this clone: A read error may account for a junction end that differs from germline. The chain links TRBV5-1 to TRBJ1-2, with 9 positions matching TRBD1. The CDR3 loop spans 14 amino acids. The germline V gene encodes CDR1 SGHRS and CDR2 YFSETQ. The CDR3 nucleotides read TGCGCCAGCAGCGCTGCTACAGGGGGCGATGGGTACACCTTC. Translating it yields CASSAATGGDGYTF.

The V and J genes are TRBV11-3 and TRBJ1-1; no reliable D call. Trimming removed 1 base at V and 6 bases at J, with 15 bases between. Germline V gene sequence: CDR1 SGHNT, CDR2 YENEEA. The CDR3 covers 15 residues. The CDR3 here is CASSLGGPTKPEAFF. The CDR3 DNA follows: TGTGCCAGCAGCTTAGGCGGTCCAACAAAACCTGAAGCTTTCTTT.

DNA for the CDR3: TGCAGTGCGCCTTCGAGGGATACGCAGTATTTT. Its protein is CSAPSRDTQYF. The rearrangement joins TRBV20-1 to TRBJ2-3; D is ambiguous. The CDR3 extends over 11 amino acids. Germline V gene lookup returns CDR1 DFQATT and CDR2 SNEGSKA (reference sequence). The ends were cut back, 6 bases at V and 6 bases at J, with 10 bases in the middle.

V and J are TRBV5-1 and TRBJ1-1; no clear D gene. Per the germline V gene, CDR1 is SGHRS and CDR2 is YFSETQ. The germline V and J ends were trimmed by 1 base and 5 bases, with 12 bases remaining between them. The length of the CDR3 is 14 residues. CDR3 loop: CASSLSRFNTEAFF. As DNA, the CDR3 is TGCGCCAGCAGCTTGAGCAGGTTTAATACTGAAGCTTTCTTT.